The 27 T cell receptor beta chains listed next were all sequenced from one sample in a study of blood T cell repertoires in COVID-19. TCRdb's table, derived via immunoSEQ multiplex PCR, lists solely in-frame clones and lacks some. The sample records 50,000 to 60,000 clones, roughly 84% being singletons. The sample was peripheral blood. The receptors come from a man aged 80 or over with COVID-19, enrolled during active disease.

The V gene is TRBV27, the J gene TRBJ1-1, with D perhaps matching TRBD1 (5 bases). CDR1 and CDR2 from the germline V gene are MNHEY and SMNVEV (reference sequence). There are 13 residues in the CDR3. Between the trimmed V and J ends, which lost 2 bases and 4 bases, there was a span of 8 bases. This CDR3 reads CASSLRQITEAFF. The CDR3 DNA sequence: TGTGCCAGCAGTTTAAGACAGATCACTGAAGCTTTCTTT.

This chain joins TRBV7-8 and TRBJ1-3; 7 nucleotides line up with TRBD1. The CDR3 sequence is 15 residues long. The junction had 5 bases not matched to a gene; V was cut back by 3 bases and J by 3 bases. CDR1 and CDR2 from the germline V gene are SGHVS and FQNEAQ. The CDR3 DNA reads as TGTGCCAGCAGCTTTGGACAGGCGGGTGGAAACACCATATATTTT. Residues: CASSFGQAGGNTIYF.

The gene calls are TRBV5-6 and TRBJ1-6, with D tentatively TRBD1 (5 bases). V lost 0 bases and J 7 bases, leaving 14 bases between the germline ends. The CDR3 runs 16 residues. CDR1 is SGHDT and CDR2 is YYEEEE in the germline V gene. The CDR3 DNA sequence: TGTGCCAGCAGCTTGGGGGGGACTCAAGCCAATTCACCCCTCCACTTT. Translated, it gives CASSLGGTQANSPLHF.

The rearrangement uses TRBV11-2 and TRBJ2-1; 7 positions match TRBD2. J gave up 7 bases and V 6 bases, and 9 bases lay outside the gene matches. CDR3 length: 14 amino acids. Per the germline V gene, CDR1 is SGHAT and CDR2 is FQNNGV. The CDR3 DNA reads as TGTGCCAGCAGGCAAAACTGGGGGGGTAATGAGCAGTTCTTC. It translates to CASRQNWGGNEQFF.

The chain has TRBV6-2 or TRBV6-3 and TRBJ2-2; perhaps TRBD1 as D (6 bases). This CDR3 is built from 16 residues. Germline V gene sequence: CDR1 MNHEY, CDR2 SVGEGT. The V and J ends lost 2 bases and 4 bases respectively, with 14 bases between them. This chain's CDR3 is CASSYPTGGTTGELFF. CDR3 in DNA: TGTGCCAGCAGTTACCCGACAGGAGGAACCACCGGGGAGCTGTTTTTT.

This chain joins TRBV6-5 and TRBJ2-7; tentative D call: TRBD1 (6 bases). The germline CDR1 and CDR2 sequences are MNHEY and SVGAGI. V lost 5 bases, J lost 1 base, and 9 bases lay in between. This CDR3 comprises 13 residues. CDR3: CASSPTGSYEQYV. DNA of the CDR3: TGTGCCAGCAGTCCGACAGGTTCCTACGAGCAGTACGTC.

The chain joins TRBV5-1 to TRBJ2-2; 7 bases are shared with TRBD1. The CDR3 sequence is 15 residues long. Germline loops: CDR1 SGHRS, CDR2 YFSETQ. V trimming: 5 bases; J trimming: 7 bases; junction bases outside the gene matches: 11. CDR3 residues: CASRKTGQVDGELFF. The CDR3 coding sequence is TGCGCCAGCAGAAAAACCGGACAGGTGGACGGGGAGCTGTTTTTT.

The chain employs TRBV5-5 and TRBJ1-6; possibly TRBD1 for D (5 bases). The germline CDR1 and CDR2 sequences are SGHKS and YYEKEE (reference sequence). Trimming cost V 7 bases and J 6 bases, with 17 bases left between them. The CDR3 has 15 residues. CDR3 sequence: CASSSAGKANSPLHF. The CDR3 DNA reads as TGTGCCAGCTCCTCCGCAGGGAAAGCTAATTCACCCCTCCACTTT.

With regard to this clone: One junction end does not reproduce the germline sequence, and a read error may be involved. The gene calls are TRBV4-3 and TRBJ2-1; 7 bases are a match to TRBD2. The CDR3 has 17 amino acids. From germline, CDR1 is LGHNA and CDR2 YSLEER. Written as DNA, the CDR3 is TGCGCCAGCAGCCAGGACATCGGGACTACAATTTACAGTGAGCAGTTCTTC. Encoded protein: CASSQDIGTTIYSEQFF.

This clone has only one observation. The CDR3 region is CASSLSAGQGRQPQHF. CDR3 nucleotide sequence: TGTGCCAGCAGCTTAAGCGCCGGACAGGGACGACAGCCCCAGCATTTT. The J gene is TRBJ1-5, the V gene TRBV7-8; 8 positions agree with TRBD1. This CDR3 spans 16 amino acids. Germline CDR1 reads SGHVS; CDR2 reads FQNEAQ. J was trimmed by 7 bases and V by 2 bases; bases with no gene match: 10.

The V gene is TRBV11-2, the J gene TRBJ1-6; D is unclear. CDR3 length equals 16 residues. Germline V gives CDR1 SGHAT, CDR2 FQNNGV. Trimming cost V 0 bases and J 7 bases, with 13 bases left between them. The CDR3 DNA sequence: TGTGCCAGCAGCTTAGACAGCGGGCACCAAAATTCACCCCTCCACTTT. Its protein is CASSLDSGHQNSPLHF.

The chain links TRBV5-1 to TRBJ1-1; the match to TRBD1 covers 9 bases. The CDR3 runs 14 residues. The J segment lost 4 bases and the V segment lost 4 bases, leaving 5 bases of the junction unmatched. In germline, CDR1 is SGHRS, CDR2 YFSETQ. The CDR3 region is CASSGQGWGTEAFF. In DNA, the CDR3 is TGCGCCAGCAGCGGACAGGGGTGGGGCACTGAAGCTTTCTTT.

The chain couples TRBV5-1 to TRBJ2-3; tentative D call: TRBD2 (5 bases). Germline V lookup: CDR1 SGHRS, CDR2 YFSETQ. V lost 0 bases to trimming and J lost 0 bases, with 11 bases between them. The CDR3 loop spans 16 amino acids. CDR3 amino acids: CASSLGLAESTDTQYF. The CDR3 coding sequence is TGCGCCAGCAGCTTGGGCCTAGCAGAAAGCACAGATACGCAGTATTTT.

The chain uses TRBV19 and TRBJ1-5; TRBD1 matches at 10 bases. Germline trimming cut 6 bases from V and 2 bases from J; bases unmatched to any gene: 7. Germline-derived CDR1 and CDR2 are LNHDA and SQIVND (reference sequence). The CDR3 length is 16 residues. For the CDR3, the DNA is TGTGCCAGTAGCCCGGGACAGGGGTACGGCAATCAGCCCCAGCATTTT. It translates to CASSPGQGYGNQPQHF. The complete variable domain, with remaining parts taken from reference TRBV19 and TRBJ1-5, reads DGGITQSPKYLFRKEGQNVTLSCEQNLNHDAMYWYRQDPGQGLRLIYYSQIVNDFQKGDIAEGYSVSREKKESFPLTVTSAQKNPTAFYLCASSPGQGYGNQPQHFGDGTRLSIL.

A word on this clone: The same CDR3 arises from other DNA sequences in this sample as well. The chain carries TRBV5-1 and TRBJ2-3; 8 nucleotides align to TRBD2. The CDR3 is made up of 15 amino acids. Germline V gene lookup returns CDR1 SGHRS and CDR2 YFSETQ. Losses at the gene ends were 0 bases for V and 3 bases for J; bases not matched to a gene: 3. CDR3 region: CASSLDGRGTDTQYF. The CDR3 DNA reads TGCGCCAGCAGCTTGGACGGGAGGGGGACAGATACGCAGTATTTT.

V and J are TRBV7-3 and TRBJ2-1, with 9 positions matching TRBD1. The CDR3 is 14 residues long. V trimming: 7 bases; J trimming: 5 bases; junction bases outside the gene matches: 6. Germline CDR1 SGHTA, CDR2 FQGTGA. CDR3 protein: CASTRDRANNEQFF. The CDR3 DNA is TGTGCCAGCACCCGGGACAGGGCAAACAATGAGCAGTTCTTC. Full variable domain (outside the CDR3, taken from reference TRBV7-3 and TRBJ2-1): GAGVSQTPSNKVTEKGKYVELRCDPISGHTALYWYRQSLGQGPEFLIYFQGTGAADDSGLPNDRFFAVRPEGSVSTLKIQRTERGDSAVYLCASTRDRANNEQFFGPGTRLTVL.

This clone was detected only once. CDR3 residues: CASSSGQVLAGYTF. CDR3 DNA: TGTGCCAGCAGTTCGGGACAGGTGTTAGCTGGCTACACCTTC. The chain has TRBV6-5 and TRBJ1-2, with 8 bases aligning to TRBD1. This CDR3 has 14 amino acids. The V and J ends lost 4 bases and 7 bases, in that order; junction bases with no gene match: 8. CDR1 and CDR2 (germline): MNHEY, SVGAGI.

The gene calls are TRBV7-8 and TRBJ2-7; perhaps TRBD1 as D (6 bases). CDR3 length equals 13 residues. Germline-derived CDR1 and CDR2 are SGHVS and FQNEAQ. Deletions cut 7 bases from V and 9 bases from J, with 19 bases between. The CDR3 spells CASNPGDGSGQYF. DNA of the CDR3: TGTGCCAGCAATCCAGGGGACGGATCAGGGCAGTACTTC.

The CDR3: CAISELLGGVGREGTEAFF. The CDR3 DNA reads TGTGCCATCAGTGAGTTACTAGGAGGGGTCGGTCGAGAAGGGACTGAAGCTTTCTTT. The chain employs TRBV10-3 and TRBJ1-1; possible D gene TRBD1, 5 bases. The germline V gene has CDR1 ENHRY and CDR2 SYGVKD. The germline V and J ends were trimmed by 1 base and 5 bases, with 26 bases remaining between them. This CDR3 contains 19 residues.

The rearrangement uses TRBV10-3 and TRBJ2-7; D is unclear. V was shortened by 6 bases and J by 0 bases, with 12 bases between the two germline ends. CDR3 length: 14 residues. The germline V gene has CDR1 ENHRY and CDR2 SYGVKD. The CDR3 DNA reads TGTGCCATCAGGTGGGCCTACCGCTCCTACGAGCAGTACTTC. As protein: CAIRWAYRSYEQYF.

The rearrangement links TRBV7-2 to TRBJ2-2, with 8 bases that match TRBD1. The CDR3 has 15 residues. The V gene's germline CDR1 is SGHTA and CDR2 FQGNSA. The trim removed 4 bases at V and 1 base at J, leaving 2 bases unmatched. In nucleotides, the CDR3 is TGTGCCAGCAGCTCAGGGGGCGGGAACACCGGGGAGCTGTTTTTT. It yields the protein CASSSGGGNTGELFF.

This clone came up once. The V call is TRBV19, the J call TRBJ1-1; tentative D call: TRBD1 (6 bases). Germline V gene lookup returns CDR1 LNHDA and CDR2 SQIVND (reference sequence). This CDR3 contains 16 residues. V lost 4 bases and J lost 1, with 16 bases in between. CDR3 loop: CASSTGDGRGNTEAFF. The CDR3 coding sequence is TGTGCCAGTAGTACAGGGGACGGGAGGGGGAACACTGAAGCTTTCTTT.

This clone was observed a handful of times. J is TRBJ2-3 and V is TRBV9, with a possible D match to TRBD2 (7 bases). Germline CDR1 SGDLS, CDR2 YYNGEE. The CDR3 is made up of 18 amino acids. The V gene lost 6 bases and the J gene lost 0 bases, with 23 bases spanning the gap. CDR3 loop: CASTKGGGESLSTDTQYF. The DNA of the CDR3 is TGTGCCAGCACCAAAGGGGGGGGAGAGAGCCTAAGCACAGATACGCAGTATTTT.

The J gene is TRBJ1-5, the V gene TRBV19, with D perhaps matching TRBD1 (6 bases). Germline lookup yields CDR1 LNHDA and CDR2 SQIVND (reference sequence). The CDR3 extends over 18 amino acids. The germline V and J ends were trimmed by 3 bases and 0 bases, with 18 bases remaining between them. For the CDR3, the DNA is TGTGCCAGTAGTATTGCCCCGGGGGGGCCCTATAGCAATCAGCCCCAGCATTTT. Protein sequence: CASSIAPGGPYSNQPQHF.

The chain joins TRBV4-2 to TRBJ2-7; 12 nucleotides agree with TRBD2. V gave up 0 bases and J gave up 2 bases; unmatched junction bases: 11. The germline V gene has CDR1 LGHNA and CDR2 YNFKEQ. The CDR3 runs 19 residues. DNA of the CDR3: TGTGCCAGCAGCCAAGAGCGGACTAGCGGGGCGGACGTGGCCTACGAGCAGTACTTC. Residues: CASSQERTSGADVAYEQYF.

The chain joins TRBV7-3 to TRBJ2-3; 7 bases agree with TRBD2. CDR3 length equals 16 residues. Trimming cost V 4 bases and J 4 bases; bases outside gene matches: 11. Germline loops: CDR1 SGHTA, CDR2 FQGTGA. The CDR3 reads CASSYGRLSLPDTQYF. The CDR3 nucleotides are TGTGCCAGCAGCTACGGGAGGTTATCCCTCCCAGATACGCAGTATTTT.

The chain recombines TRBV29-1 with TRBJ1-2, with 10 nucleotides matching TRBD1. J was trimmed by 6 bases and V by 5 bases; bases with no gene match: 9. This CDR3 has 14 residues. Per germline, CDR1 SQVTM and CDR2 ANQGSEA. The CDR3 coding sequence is TGCAGCGTTTTATGGACAGGGGGACAAGATGGCTACACCTTC. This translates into CSVLWTGGQDGYTF.